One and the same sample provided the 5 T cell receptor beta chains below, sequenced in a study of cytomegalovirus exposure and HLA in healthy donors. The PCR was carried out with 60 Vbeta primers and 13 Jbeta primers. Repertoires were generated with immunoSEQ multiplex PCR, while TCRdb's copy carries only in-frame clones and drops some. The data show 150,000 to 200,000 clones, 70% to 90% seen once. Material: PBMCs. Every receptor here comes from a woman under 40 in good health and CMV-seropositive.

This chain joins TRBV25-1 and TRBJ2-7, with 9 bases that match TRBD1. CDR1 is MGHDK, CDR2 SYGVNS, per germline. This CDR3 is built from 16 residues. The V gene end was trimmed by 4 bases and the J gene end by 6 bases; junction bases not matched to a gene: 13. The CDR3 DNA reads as TGTGCCAGCAGTGTGGGGACAGGGTCCGGGATAGGCGAGCAGTACTTC. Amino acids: CASSVGTGSGIGEQYF.

CDR3 residues: CASSWEGTGSLSYEQYF. DNA of the CDR3: TGCGCCAGCAGCTGGGAGGGGACAGGGTCACTTTCCTACGAGCAGTACTTC. This rearrangement joins TRBV5-1 to TRBJ2-7, with 9 positions matching TRBD1. The V gene's germline CDR1 is SGHRS and CDR2 YFSETQ. The CDR3 has 17 amino acids. The V gene end was trimmed by 3 bases and the J gene end by 1 base; junction bases not matched to a gene: 11.

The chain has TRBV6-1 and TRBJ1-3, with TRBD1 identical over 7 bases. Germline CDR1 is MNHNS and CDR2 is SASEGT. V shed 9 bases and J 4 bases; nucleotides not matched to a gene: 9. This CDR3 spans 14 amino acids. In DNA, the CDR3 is TGTGCCAGTTTACAGGGGAGGTTGGGAAACACCATATATTTT. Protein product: CASLQGRLGNTIYF.

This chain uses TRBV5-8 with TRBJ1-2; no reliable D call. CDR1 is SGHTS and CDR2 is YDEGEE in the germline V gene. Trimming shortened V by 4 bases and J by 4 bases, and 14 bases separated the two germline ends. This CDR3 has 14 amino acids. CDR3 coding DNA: TGTGCCAGCAGCCTGACGGAGGGTCGCTATGGCTACACCTTC. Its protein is CASSLTEGRYGYTF. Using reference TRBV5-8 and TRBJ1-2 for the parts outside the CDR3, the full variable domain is EAGVTQSPTHLIKTRGQQATLRCSPISGHTSVYWYQQALGLGLQFLLWYDEGEERNRGNFPPRFSGRQFPNYSSELNVNALELEDSALYLCASSLTEGRYGYTFGSGTRLTVV.

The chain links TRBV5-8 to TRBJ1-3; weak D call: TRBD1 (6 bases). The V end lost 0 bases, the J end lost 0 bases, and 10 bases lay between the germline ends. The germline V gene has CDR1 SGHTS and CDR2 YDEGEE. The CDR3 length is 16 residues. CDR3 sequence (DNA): TGTGCCAGCAGCTTGGAGGGGGGGAGCTCTGGAAACACCATATATTTT. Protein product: CASSLEGGSSGNTIYF. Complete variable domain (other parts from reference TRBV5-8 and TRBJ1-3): EAGVTQSPTHLIKTRGQQATLRCSPISGHTSVYWYQQALGLGLQFLLWYDEGEERNRGNFPPRFSGRQFPNYSSELNVNALELEDSALYLCASSLEGGSSGNTIYFGEGSWLTVV.